The clone carrying this T cell receptor beta chain was seen just once. The data were obtained in a study of blood T cells in healthy people across ages. Germline lookup yields CDR1 KGHDR and CDR2 SFDVKD. This CDR3 region has 16 residues. The junction had 15 bases not matched to a gene; V was cut back by 12 bases and J by 1 base. Sample-barcoded 5' priming and a J-beta primer mix drove a second PCR of roughly 6 to 12 cycles. TCRdb reprocessed the 5' RACE reads with MiXCR, giving one entry per CDR3 protein. The sample carries approximately 800,000 distinct CDR3 sequences, 55% to 70% recorded once. This receptor was identified in a man under 40 in good health. V and J are TRBV24-1 and TRBJ2-7; TRBD2 matches at 9 bases. Sequenced input: blood. As DNA, the CDR3 is TGTGCCGCATCCCCAGTCTCGAGCGGGGGGTCCTACGAGCAGTACTTC. Amino acids: CAASPVSSGGSYEQYF.